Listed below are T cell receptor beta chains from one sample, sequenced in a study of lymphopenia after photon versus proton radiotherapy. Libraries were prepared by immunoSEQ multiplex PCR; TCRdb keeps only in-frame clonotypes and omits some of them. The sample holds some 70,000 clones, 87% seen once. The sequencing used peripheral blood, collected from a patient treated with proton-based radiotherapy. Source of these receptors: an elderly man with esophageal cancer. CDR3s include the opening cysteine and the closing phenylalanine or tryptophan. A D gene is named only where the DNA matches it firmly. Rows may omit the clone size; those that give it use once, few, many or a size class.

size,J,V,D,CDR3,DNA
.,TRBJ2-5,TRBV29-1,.,CSVEGWGETQYF,TGCAGCGTCGAAGGATGGGGAGAGACCCAGTACTTC
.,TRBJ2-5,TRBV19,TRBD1,CASSLDREETQYF,TGTGCCAGTAGCCTGGACAGGGAAGAGACCCAGTACTTC
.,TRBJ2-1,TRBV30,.,CAWSPDIYNEQFF,TGTGCCTGGAGTCCCGACATTTACAATGAGCAGTTCTTC
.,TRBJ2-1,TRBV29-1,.,CSGRGSEQFF,TGCAGCGGTCGGGGATCCGAGCAGTTCTTC
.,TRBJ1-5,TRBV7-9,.,CASSLSDRWDNQPQHF,TGTGCCAGCAGCTTAAGCGACAGGTGGGACAATCAGCCCCAGCATTTT
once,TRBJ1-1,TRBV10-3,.,CAIAGTGAEAFF,TGTGCCATCGCAGGGACGGGCGCTGAAGCTTTCTTT
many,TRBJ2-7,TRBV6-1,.,CASSEISSQGHYF,TGTGCCAGCAGTGAAATCAGTTCGCAGGGTCACTACTTC
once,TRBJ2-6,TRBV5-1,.,CASTVEARGISGANVLTF,TGCGCCAGCACCGTGGAAGCCAGGGGCATCTCTGGGGCCAACGTCCTGACTTTC
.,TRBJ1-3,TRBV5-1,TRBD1,CAGSPLGQGVSGNTIYF,TGCGCCGGCAGCCCCCTAGGACAGGGGGTCTCTGGAAACACCATATATTTT
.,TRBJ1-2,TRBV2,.,CASSEGAGYTF,TGTGCCAGCAGTGAGGGGGCCGGCTACACCTTC
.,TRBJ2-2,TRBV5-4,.,CASSFQNTGELFF,TGTGCCAGCAGCTTTCAGAACACCGGGGAGCTGTTTTTT
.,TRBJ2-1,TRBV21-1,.,CASSKTLGQPYNEQFF,TGTGCCAGCAGCAAAACCCTGGGACAGCCGTACAATGAGCAGTTCTTC
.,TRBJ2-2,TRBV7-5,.,CVRSHHWREFTGELFF,TGTGTCAGAAGCCATCATTGGCGGGAGTTCACCGGGGAGCTGTTTTTT
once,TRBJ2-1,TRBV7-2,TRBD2,CASKNSGSDEQFF,TGTGCCAGCAAGAATAGCGGGAGTGATGAGCAGTTCTTC
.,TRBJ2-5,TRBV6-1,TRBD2,CASSSSGRMETQYF,TGTGCCAGCAGTTCTAGCGGGAGGATGGAGACCCAGTACTTC
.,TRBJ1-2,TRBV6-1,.,CASSRWAGENYGYTF,TGTGCCAGCAGCCGCTGGGCAGGGGAGAACTATGGCTACACCTTC
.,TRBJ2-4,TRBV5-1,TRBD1,CASRSGGEYIQYF,TGCGCCAGCAGGTCAGGGGGCGAATACATTCAGTACTTC
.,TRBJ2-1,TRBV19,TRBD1,CASSDGQGARYEQFF,TGTGCCAGTAGCGACGGACAGGGGGCGCGCTATGAGCAGTTCTTC
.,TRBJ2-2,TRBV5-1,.,CASSLDGGYTGELFF,TGCGCCAGCAGCTTGGACGGCGGATACACCGGGGAGCTGTTTTTT
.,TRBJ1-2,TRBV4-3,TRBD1,CASSQATGYGYTF,TGCGCCAGCAGCCAAGCGACAGGGTATGGCTACACCTTC
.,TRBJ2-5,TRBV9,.,CASSEPKGQYQETQYF,TGTGCCAGCAGCGAACCGAAGGGGCAGTACCAAGAGACCCAGTACTTC
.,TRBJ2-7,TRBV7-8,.,CASSLVRYEQYF,TGTGCCAGCAGCTTGGTACGTTACGAGCAGTACTTC
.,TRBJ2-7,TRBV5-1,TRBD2,CASSLAGGLAGLSYEQYF,TGCGCCAGCAGCTTGGCCGGCGGGCTAGCGGGCCTCTCCTACGAGCAGTACTTC
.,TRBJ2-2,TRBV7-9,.,CASSFEDPGELFF,TGTGCCAGCAGCTTCGAGGATCCCGGGGAGCTGTTTTTT
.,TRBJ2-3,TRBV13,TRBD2,CASSLGAGGYTDTQYF,TGTGCCAGCAGCTTAGGGGCCGGGGGGTACACAGATACGCAGTATTTT
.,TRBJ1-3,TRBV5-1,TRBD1,CASSLGQGENTIYF,TGCGCCAGCAGCTTAGGACAGGGGGAAAACACCATATATTTT
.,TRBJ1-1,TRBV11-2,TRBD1,CASSAGQVNTEAFF,TGTGCCAGCAGCGCCGGACAGGTGAACACTGAAGCTTTCTTT
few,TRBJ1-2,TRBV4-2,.,CASSQGSPRANYGYTF,TGTGCCAGCAGCCAAGGATCCCCGAGAGCTAACTATGGCTACACCTTC
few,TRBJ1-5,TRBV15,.,CATSTEQAGYSNQPQHF,TGTGCCACCAGCACCGAACAGGCCGGTTATAGCAATCAGCCCCAGCATTTT
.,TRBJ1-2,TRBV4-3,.,CASSPSLSRDNYGYTF,TGCGCCAGCAGCCCCTCACTTTCACGGGATAACTATGGCTACACCTTC
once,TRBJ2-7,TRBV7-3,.,CASSVVGGEQYF,TGTGCCAGCAGCGTTGTCGGGGGCGAGCAGTACTTC
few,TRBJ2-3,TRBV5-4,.,CASSKPLYEDTQYF,TGTGCCAGCAGCAAGCCCCTCTATGAAGATACGCAGTATTTT
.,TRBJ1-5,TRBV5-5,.,CASSLVSNQPQHF,TGTGCCAGCAGCTTGGTGAGCAATCAGCCCCAGCATTTT
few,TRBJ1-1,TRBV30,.,CAWSVDVNTEAFF,TGTGCCTGGAGTGTAGACGTTAACACTGAAGCTTTCTTT
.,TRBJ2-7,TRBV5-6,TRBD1,CASSPTGQGKEQYF,TGTGCCAGCAGCCCGACGGGACAGGGTAAAGAGCAGTACTTC
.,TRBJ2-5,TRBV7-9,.,CASSAVGETQYF,TGTGCCAGCAGCGCCGTAGGGGAGACCCAGTACTTC
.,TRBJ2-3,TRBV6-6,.,CASSYPARDKQYF,TGTGCCAGCAGTTACCCCGCCAGGGATAAGCAGTATTTT
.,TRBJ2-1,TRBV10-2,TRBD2,CASSSAGGYNEQFF,TGCGCCAGCAGTAGTGCGGGAGGGTACAATGAGCAGTTCTTC
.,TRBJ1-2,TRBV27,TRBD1,CASSPTFGTAVRGYTF,TGTGCCAGCAGTCCCACCTTCGGGACAGCCGTGAGAGGCTACACCTTC
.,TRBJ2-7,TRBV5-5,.,CASSLGVYEQYF,TGTGCCAGCAGCTTAGGCGTCTACGAGCAGTACTTC
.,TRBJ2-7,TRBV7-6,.,CASSLAGLPYEQYF,TGTGCCAGCAGCCTGGCGGGACTTCCCTACGAGCAGTACTTC
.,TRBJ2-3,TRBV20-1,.,CSARLGDTQYF,TGCAGTGCTAGATTGGGGGATACGCAGTATTTT
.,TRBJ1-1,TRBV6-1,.,CASSVAKDSRENTEAFF,TGTGCCAGCAGTGTAGCAAAGGACAGCAGAGAAAACACTGAAGCTTTCTTT
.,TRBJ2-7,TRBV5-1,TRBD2,CASSDSKRGTTYEQYF,TGCGCCAGCAGCGATTCTAAGCGGGGAACAACCTACGAGCAGTACTTC
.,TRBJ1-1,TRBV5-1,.,CASSSGGRNTEAFF,TGCGCCAGCAGCTCGGGGGGACGAAACACTGAAGCTTTCTTT
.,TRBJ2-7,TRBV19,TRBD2,CASSKTAKRLAGVSEQYF,TGTGCCAGTAGTAAAACCGCCAAGAGGCTAGCGGGAGTAAGCGAGCAGTACTTC
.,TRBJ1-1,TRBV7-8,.,CASSLAEVNTEAFF,TGTGCCAGCAGCTTAGCGGAAGTGAACACTGAAGCTTTCTTT
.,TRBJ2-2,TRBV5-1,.,CASSSSWGNTGELFF,TGCGCCAGCAGCTCAAGCTGGGGGAACACCGGGGAGCTGTTTTTT
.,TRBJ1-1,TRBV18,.,CASSPRGGYTEAFF,TGTGCCAGCTCACCGAGAGGGGGATACACTGAAGCTTTCTTT
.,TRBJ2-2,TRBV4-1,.,CASSLRGETANTGELFF,TGCGCCAGCAGCCTAAGGGGTGAGACAGCCAACACCGGGGAGCTGTTTTTT
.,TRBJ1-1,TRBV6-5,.,CASSPRRVNTEAFF,TGTGCCAGCAGCCCCCGGAGGGTGAACACTGAAGCTTTCTTT
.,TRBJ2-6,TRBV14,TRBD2,CASSQHQGLAHSGANVLTF,TGTGCCAGCAGCCAGCATCAGGGACTAGCGCACTCTGGGGCCAACGTCCTGACTTTC
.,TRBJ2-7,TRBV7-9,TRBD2,CASRPAGVRYEQYF,TGTGCCAGCAGGCCGGCGGGGGTCCGGTACGAGCAGTACTTC
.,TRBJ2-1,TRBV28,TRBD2,CASSLAGEGYNEQFF,TGTGCCAGCAGTTTAGCGGGGGAGGGGTACAATGAGCAGTTCTTC
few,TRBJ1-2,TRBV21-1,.,CASRDRVYGYTF,TGTGCCAGCAGAGACAGGGTGTACGGCTACACCTTC
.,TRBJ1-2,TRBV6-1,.,CASTRIFDGYTF,TGTGCCAGCACCAGGATTTTCGATGGCTACACCTTC
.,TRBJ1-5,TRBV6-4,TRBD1,CASSETGGGGQPQHF,TGTGCCAGCAGTGAAACAGGGGGAGGTGGTCAGCCCCAGCATTTT
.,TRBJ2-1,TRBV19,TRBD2,CASTRVGTSGNNEQFF,TGTGCCAGTACCAGGGTCGGGACTAGCGGGAACAATGAGCAGTTCTTC
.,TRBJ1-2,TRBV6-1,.,CASSFGTHYGYTF,TGTGCCAGCAGTTTCGGGACTCACTATGGCTACACCTTC
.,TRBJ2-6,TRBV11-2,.,CASRGLVGTGANVLTF,TGTGCCAGCAGGGGACTCGTCGGAACTGGGGCCAACGTCCTGACTTTC